Sequencing of this T cell receptor (beta chain) was carried out in a study of blood T cell repertoires in COVID-19 (dated by TCRdb to the early 2020s). Regarding the complete study: Samples covering the acute and convalescent phases of COVID-19 were provided by collaborators in the United States, Italy and Spain. Samples came from the ongoing ImmuneRACE study (first 160 participants) plus 1,254 subjects from 6 global collaborators. The repertoires were released in a freely available public database intended as a resource for research on the immune response to SARS-CoV-2. The sample metadata nearly always contained a de-identified subject ID, COVID-19 status, age in years and sex. The material from the prospective study consisted of cDNA or gDNA derived from T cells, B-cell-depleted T cells, or PBMCs. Where HLA class I and class II types were available, the types were taken from metadata supplied by the sample provider, not from assay-based typing. Subjects who had been exposed to COVID-19, were actively infected with it, or had recovered from it provided the deeply sampled blood TCRbeta repertoires that made up the dataset. Summary of the overall study and its limitations: The quantity of clinical and demographic metadata differed by source and by participant and was supplied without curation.

A note on this clone: There is no known antigen for this receptor. The sample holds no much larger clone one base away, and base qualities are not on file.

Including cysteine and phenylalanine, the CDR3 has 16 amino acids. Just the 48-base CDR3 DNA is kept, in frame starting at base 1. From the germline V gene, CDR1 is MNHNS and CDR2 is SASEGT. V and J lose 2 bases and 3 bases, and a span of 14 bases separates them. Collaborating institutions collected whole blood in K2EDTA tubes following their own protocols. Collaborator samples were shipped for TCRbeta analysis as frozen whole blood, isolated PBMCs, or DNA extracted from either sample type. The immunoSEQ Assay, a bias-controlled multiplex PCR, was used to amplify TCRbeta CDR3 regions from genomic DNA. In the authors' own workflow: The number of nucleated cells in each sample was estimated by amplification of reference gene primers within the assay. To quantify the absolute abundance of each unique TCRbeta CDR3 rearrangement, sequence reads were collapsed and filtered. Productive Simpson clonality was computed per sample as the square root of Simpson's diversity index over productive rearrangements. This is the immuneACCESS table as TCRdb keeps it, with only in-frame sequences that have V and J called. A part of the clones is gone; compared with another copy, unresolved V genes explain less than half, and the rest is unexplained. V and J calls and clone size are given by that table; D and trimming were obtained from the DNA. Recorded for this sample are around 79,000 clones; about 80% of them occurred a single time. The ten most abundant clones make up approximately 6% of the sample.

This TCR was sampled from a woman aged 55 to 70 with acute or convalescent COVID-19. Specimen: peripheral blood. The chain links TRBV6-1 with TRBJ1-5; no D gene call is confident. The sequenced DNA is TGTGCCAGCAGTGAATCTTTCGCAGGTATCAATCAGCCCCAGCATTTT. It encodes CASSESFAGINQPQHF.